These 10 T cell receptor beta chains were sequenced from one sample in a study of blood T cell repertoires in COVID-19. Generated by immunoSEQ multiplex PCR, the TCRdb table keeps only in-frame clones and is missing some. The sample records tens of thousands of clones, around 90% being singletons. The sample comprised peripheral blood. The receptors were sampled from a human donor in a cohort sampled during active COVID-19.

The genes are TRBV5-1 and TRBJ2-7; 7 bases map to TRBD2. The germline V gene encodes CDR1 SGHRS and CDR2 YFSETQ. This CDR3 has 14 residues. Germline trimming cut 0 bases from V and 5 bases from J; bases unmatched to any gene: 5. Here the CDR3 DNA reads TGCGCCAGCAGCTTGGATCCCAGCGGGGACGAGCAGTACGTC. Translating gives CASSLDPSGDEQYV.

This sequence joins TRBV5-1 and TRBJ2-3; 8 nucleotides match TRBD2. J was trimmed by 1 base and V by 3 bases; bases with no gene match: 1. The CDR3 contains 14 residues. The germline V gene encodes CDR1 SGHRS and CDR2 YFSETQ. The CDR3 here is CASSSGGGTDTQYF. The CDR3 DNA follows: TGCGCCAGCAGCTCCGGGGGGGGCACAGATACGCAGTATTTT.

This rearrangement joins TRBV7-2 to TRBJ2-3; the match to TRBD2 covers 12 bases. The CDR3 covers 16 residues. The trim removed 2 bases at V and 1 base at J, leaving 1 base unmatched. Germline CDR1 reads SGHTA; CDR2 reads FQGNSA. CDR3 nucleotides: TGTGCCAGCAGCTTACGACTAGCGGGGGGCACAGATACGCAGTATTTT. Translation: CASSLRLAGGTDTQYF.

This clone appeared once. V is TRBV7-8 and J is TRBJ1-2; TRBD1 might be the D (5 bases). The CDR3 is 13 amino acids. Germline CDR1 and CDR2: SGHVS and FQNEAQ. V was trimmed by 5 bases and J by 3 bases, leaving 10 bases between them. CDR3 in amino acids: CASSPGRDYGYTF. The CDR3 DNA reads TGTGCCAGCAGCCCAGGGCGCGACTATGGCTACACCTTC.

The chain recombines TRBV7-8 with TRBJ2-3; D uncertain. CDR3 length equals 15 residues. Germline lookup yields CDR1 SGHVS and CDR2 FQNEAQ. The V end was cut by 1 base, the J end by 0 bases, with 8 bases between. In DNA form, the CDR3 reads TGTGCCAGCAGCTTAGTTGCGCTAAGCACAGATACGCAGTATTTT. This translates into CASSLVALSTDTQYF. Supplemented by reference TRBV7-8 and TRBJ2-3, the full variable domain reads GAGVSQSPRYKVAKRGQDVALRCDPISGHVSLFWYQQALGQGPEFLTYFQNEAQLDKSGLPSDRFFAERPEGSVSTLKIQRTQQEDSAVYLCASSLVALSTDTQYFGPGTRLTVL.

This clone came up a few times. The chain couples TRBV27 to TRBJ1-6; 7 nucleotides line up with TRBD1. With 5 bases clipped from V and 8 bases from J, the junction kept 6 bases outside the gene matches. The CDR3 contains 14 residues. Germline V gene sequence: CDR1 MNHEY, CDR2 SMNVEV (reference sequence). The CDR3 protein is CASSPPGGDSPLHF. The CDR3 nucleotides read TGTGCCAGCAGTCCCCCAGGGGGAGATTCACCCCTCCACTTT.

The chain recombines TRBV3-1 (or the pseudogene TRBV3-2) with TRBJ2-5; D is unclear. CDR1 is LGHDT and CDR2 is YNNKEL in the germline V gene (reference sequence). Trimming left V 7 bases short and J 5 bases short, with 23 bases between. This CDR3 is built from 16 residues. CDR3 residues: CASTPEQTVVPETQYF. For the CDR3, the DNA is TGTGCCAGCACGCCGGAACAGACGGTTGTCCCCGAGACCCAGTACTTC.

The chain combines TRBV30 with TRBJ1-6; TRBD1 aligns across 8 bases. The CDR3 spans 14 residues. Trimming at V came to 2 bases and at J to 9 bases, leaving 6 bases not matched to a gene. Germline CDR1 is GTSNPN and CDR2 is SVGIG (reference sequence). Written as DNA, the CDR3 is TGTGCCTGGAGTCTCGGACAGGGTGGTTCACCCCTCCACTTT. Encoded protein: CAWSLGQGGSPLHF.

This chain links TRBV5-1 with TRBJ2-2, with D tentatively TRBD2 (6 bases). With 4 bases removed from V and 1 base from J, the gap between germline ends came to 14 bases. CDR1 and CDR2 from the germline V gene are SGHRS and YFSETQ. The CDR3 consists of 16 residues. CDR3: CASSLRGGRNTGELFF. CDR3 DNA sequence: TGCGCCAGCAGCCTGCGGGGTGGGAGGAACACCGGGGAGCTGTTTTTT.

CDR3 amino acids: CATGGLVTDTQYF. The CDR3 bases are TGTGCTACGGGGGGCCTTGTTACAGATACGCAGTATTTT. The rearrangement links TRBV28 to TRBJ2-3, with D perhaps TRBD2 (7 bases). The CDR3 spans 13 residues. Germline assignment: CDR1 MDHEN and CDR2 SYDVKM.